The next 9 T cell receptor beta chains were all read from a single sample in a study of T cells after yellow fever vaccination. TCRdb fed the 5' RACE reads into MiXCR, producing one record per CDR3 protein. The sample carries 300,000 to 350,000 distinct CDR3 sequences, 3.5% to 4.5% recorded once. Sequences were derived from PBMCs, sampled 15 days after the yellow fever booster vaccination. Receptors originate from a man younger than 30 who received the YFV17D yellow fever vaccine.

There are many counts of this clonotype. J is TRBJ1-5 and V is TRBV20-1; D perhaps matches TRBD1 (5 bases). V lost 0 bases to trimming and J lost 7 bases, with 16 bases between them. Germline V gives CDR1 DFQATT, CDR2 SNEGSKA (reference sequence). This CDR3 is built from 15 residues. In nucleotides, the CDR3 is TGCAGTGCTAGAGACAAGACAAGGGGAGGGCAGCCCCAGCATTTT. Protein product: CSARDKTRGGQPQHF.

This clonotype was recorded a few times. The rearrangement uses TRBV5-1 and TRBJ1-5; TRBD1 is a possible D gene (5 bases). CDR1 SGHRS and CDR2 YFSETQ come from the germline V gene. V lost 1 base and J 4 bases, leaving 15 bases between the germline ends. The CDR3 totals 16 residues. CDR3 sequence (DNA): TGCGCCAGCAGCTTGACCGCCAACGGACAAAATCAGCCCCAGCATTTT. Its translation is CASSLTANGQNQPQHF.

This clonotype has at least ten counts. V usage is TRBV14 and J usage is TRBJ2-3, with D possibly matching TRBD2 (6 bases). Looked up from germline, CDR1 is SGHDN and CDR2 is FVKESK. The CDR3 has 16 residues. The V and J ends lost 5 bases and 0 bases respectively, with 15 bases between them. The CDR3 is CASSKWDSASTDTQYF. As DNA, the CDR3 is TGTGCCAGCAGCAAGTGGGACTCAGCTAGCACAGATACGCAGTATTTT.

This clonotype was seen at least ten times. The J gene is TRBJ1-1, the V gene TRBV3-1; tentatively, D is TRBD1 (5 bases). Trimming stripped 1 base from V and 4 bases from J, with 7 bases between. Per germline, CDR1 LGHDT and CDR2 YNNKEL (reference sequence). The CDR3 consists of 13 residues. This CDR3 is CASSQGRGTEAFF. CDR3 in DNA: TGTGCCAGCAGCCAAGGGAGGGGCACTGAAGCTTTCTTT.

The sample holds a few counts of this clonotype. This chain uses TRBV4-2 with TRBJ1-5; a weak D match, TRBD1 (6 bases). Germline V gives CDR1 LGHNA, CDR2 YNFKEQ. V was shortened by 4 bases and J by 5 bases, with 12 bases between the two germline ends. The length of the CDR3 is 14 residues. This chain's CDR3 is CASSPDPGDQPQHF. The CDR3 nucleotides are TGTGCCAGCAGCCCGGACCCAGGGGATCAGCCCCAGCATTTT.

This clonotype occurred many times. The chain employs TRBV5-6 and TRBJ2-3, with 7 bases lining up with TRBD1. The CDR3 is 13 amino acids. V shed 4 bases, J shed 6 bases, and the junction held 5 bases outside the gene matches. Germline assignment: CDR1 SGHDT and CDR2 YYEEEE. The CDR3 spells CASSRDSPDTQYF. CDR3 DNA sequence: TGTGCCAGCAGCCGGGACAGCCCGGATACGCAGTATTTT.

J is TRBJ2-3 and V is TRBV7-2; 8 bases line up with TRBD2. The J segment lost 1 base and the V segment lost 3 bases, leaving 12 bases of the junction unmatched. Germline values: CDR1 SGHTA, CDR2 FQGNSA. This CDR3 is 18 amino acids long. CDR3 nucleotide sequence: TGTGCCAGCAGCTTCGGTCGAGAGCGGGGGCCGGGCACAGATACGCAGTATTTT. It is translated as CASSFGRERGPGTDTQYF. Full variable domain (outside the CDR3, taken from reference TRBV7-2 and TRBJ2-3): GAGVSQSPSNKVTEKGKDVELRCDPISGHTALYWYRQSLGQGLEFLIYFQGNSAPDKSGLPSDRFSAERTGGSVSTLTIQRTQQEDSAVYLCASSFGRERGPGTDTQYFGPGTRLTVL.

This clonotype has only a few counts. The chain recombines TRBV27 with TRBJ2-3; 7 nucleotides agree with TRBD1. Germline-derived CDR1 and CDR2 are MNHEY and SMNVEV (reference sequence). V lost 2 bases to trimming and J lost 4 bases; unmatched junction nucleotides: 6. The CDR3 is made up of 15 amino acids. In DNA, the CDR3 is TGTGCCAGCAGTTTAAAGGGGGCCTGGGCAGATACGCAGTATTTT. This encodes CASSLKGAWADTQYF.

Notes on this clonotype: One junction end disagrees with the germline gene, perhaps due to a read error. The rearrangement uses TRBV28 and TRBJ2-7; possibly TRBD2 for D (6 bases). Looked up from germline, CDR1 is MDHEN and CDR2 is SYDVKM. This CDR3 has 14 amino acids. CDR3 in amino acids: CASQLGGGIYDQYF. Here the CDR3 DNA reads TGTGCCAGCCAACTCGGTGGGGGGATCTACGACCAGTACTTC.